This T cell receptor (beta chain) was documented in a study of OX40 agonist ivuxolimab in advanced cancers. Across the study: Ivuxolimab is an agonistic anti-OX40 (CD134) antibody, and patients were treated with it. Partial response was recorded in three patients: one hepatocellular carcinoma and two cutaneous melanoma cases.

TCRdb's table, derived via immunoSEQ multiplex PCR, lists solely in-frame clones and lacks some. Among approximately 17,000 clones listed, around 81% were seen once. This clone was found a few times. The antigen is undetermined. The study's findings and limits: Also showing low normalized T-cell clonal expansion were some of the nonresponders. CD4+ and CD8+ blood T cells expanded clonally by week 6 at 0.1 to 3.0 mg/kg.

The TCR originated in an adult with an advanced solid tumor such as melanoma, head and neck, liver or kidney cancer. The material sequenced was CD4+ or CD8+ T cells sorted from blood, taken in a trial of the OX40 agonist ivuxolimab.

As DNA, the CDR3 is TGTGCCAGCAGTTACGAGAGCGGGGGGGCCTACAATGAGCAGTTCTTC. This gives the protein CASSYESGGAYNEQFF. The V gene is TRBV6-5, the J gene TRBJ2-1; 10 bases map to TRBD2. The CDR3 is 16 amino acids. V trimming: 2 bases; J trimming: 2 bases; junction bases outside the gene matches: 3. CDR1 and CDR2 (germline): MNHEY, SVGAGI.